The clone carrying this TCR beta chain occurred once. This sample was included in a study of T cell changes during pregnancy in multiple sclerosis. Some clones are missing from TCRdb's copy, which holds only in-frame ones; the method was immunoSEQ multiplex PCR. This sample has under 85,000 clones, with around 90% found just once. The CDR3 is 14 residues long. Germline lookup yields CDR1 SEHNR and CDR2 FQNEAQ (reference sequence). V trimming: 5 bases; J trimming: 3 bases; junction bases outside the gene matches: 5. Sequenced material: CD4+ T cells from peripheral blood mononuclear cells, taken in the second trimester of pregnancy. The source is a female donor with multiple sclerosis, enrolled in a pregnancy study. The chain joins TRBV7-9 to TRBJ2-7; 9 bases are a match to TRBD1. CDR3 region: CASSTRQGGYEQYF. DNA for the CDR3: TGTGCCAGCAGCACCCGACAGGGGGGCTACGAGCAGTACTTC.